The clone carrying this TCR beta chain showed up just once. The assay was immunoSEQ multiplex PCR, and TCRdb's table has in-frame clones only and misses some. The table lists roughly 34,000 clones, over 60% of them singletons. The CDR3 spans 13 residues. CDR1 is LNHDA and CDR2 is SQIVND in the germline V gene (reference sequence). V was shortened by 6 bases and J by 7 bases, with 14 bases between the two germline ends. These data are taken from a study of OX40 agonist ivuxolimab in advanced cancers. The V and J genes are TRBV19 and TRBJ2-3; D gene uncertain. The sample in question was CD4+ or CD8+ T cells sorted from blood, obtained in a trial of the OX40 agonist ivuxolimab. The TCR was taken from an adult with an advanced solid tumor such as melanoma, head and neck, liver or kidney cancer. This CDR3 is CASSESVKNTQYF. CDR3 DNA: TGTGCCAGTAGCGAATCGGTCAAAAATACGCAGTATTTT.